The 22 T cell receptor beta chains listed next were all sequenced from one sample in a study of T cell repertoires in cytomegalovirus infection (dated by TCRdb to between 2018 and 2020). The run used an Illumina HiSeq 1500. TCRdb reran the public reads through fastp at Q25 and MiXCR, keeping productive beta chains. When rows share a CDR3 protein, they turn into one entry using the most common DNA and genes. This sample comprises some 560,000 distinct CDR3 sequences, just under 40% of them detected only once. The ten largest clones take up more than 40% of the sample. These TCRs are of unknown antigen specificity. Read against the paper, the sample's treatment or condition label means: in vitro stimulation with specific CMV peptide epitopes to enrich CMV-specific T cells. Specimen: cultured PBMCs, collected from culture after CMV antigen stimulation. All receptors come from a human donor in good health (CMV status not recorded). Some clones in this sample may be carry-over from other donors' samples.

This clonotype occurred a few times. CDR3 in DNA: TGTGCCAGCAGCTTGTTGTATGCAGCAGACTATGGCTACACCTTC. It codes for CASSLLYAADYGYTF. The gene calls are TRBV5-5 and TRBJ1-2; D uncertain. Trimming stripped 1 base from V and 3 bases from J, with 13 bases between. The CDR3 spans 15 residues. The germline V gene has CDR1 SGHKS and CDR2 YYEKEE (reference sequence).

J is TRBJ1-5 and V is TRBV2; possibly TRBD1 for D (5 bases). The CDR3 sequence is 15 residues long. Germline loops: CDR1 SNHLY, CDR2 FYNNEI. The CDR3 DNA is TGTGCTTCTCTTAGTGCGGGGGACCCAAATCAGCCCCAGCATTTT. Translating it yields CASLSAGDPNQPQHF.

The chain has TRBV20-1 and TRBJ2-7, with 12 bases that match TRBD2. The germline CDR1 and CDR2 sequences are DFQATT and SNEGSKA (reference sequence). The CDR3 totals 13 residues. The CDR3 DNA reads TGCAGCGCCCTAGCGGGGGGGATCTACGAGCAGTACTTC. Translation gives CSALAGGIYEQYF.

This clonotype has ten or more counts. The rearrangement joins TRBV7-2 to TRBJ2-3, with 11 nucleotides matching TRBD2. The CDR3 is 15 residues long. V shed 6 bases, J shed 4 bases, and the junction held 6 bases outside the gene matches. CDR1 SGHTA and CDR2 FQGNSA come from the germline V gene. The CDR3 DNA reads as TGTGCCAGCAGTCGGACTAGCGGGCTTTCAGATACGCAGTATTTT. It codes for CASSRTSGLSDTQYF.

This clonotype was recorded many times. The chain joins TRBV7-2 to TRBJ2-1; D gene uncertain. Germline CDR1 is SGHTA and CDR2 is FQGNSA. The CDR3 consists of 14 residues. Trimming removed 1 base from V and 9 bases from J, with 13 bases in between. As DNA, the CDR3 is TGTGCCAGCAGCTTAGAGGCGGTCTACGGTGAGCAGTTCTTC. Protein product: CASSLEAVYGEQFF.

The chain combines TRBV6-8 with TRBJ1-5; 8 positions agree with TRBD1. After removal of 4 bases from V and 3 bases from J, the junction contained 2 bases not matched to a gene. Germline V gene sequence: CDR1 MNHGY, CDR2 SAAAGT. CDR3 length: 14 residues. CDR3 DNA: TGTGCCAGCAGTTCGGGACAGGTCAATCAGCCCCAGCATTTT. Its protein is CASSSGQVNQPQHF.

The chain recombines TRBV6-1 with TRBJ2-5; D perhaps matches TRBD2 (5 bases). The CDR3 is 15 amino acids. Germline loops: CDR1 MNHNS, CDR2 SASEGT. Trimming removed 6 bases at V and 5 bases at J, with 19 bases between. CDR3 coding DNA: TGTGCCAGCAGCGTTTTGAGGACTGGCACGGAGACCCAGTACTTC. Translation gives CASSVLRTGTETQYF.

J is TRBJ2-1 and V is TRBV29-1, with D possibly TRBD1 on 5 matching bases. The germline CDR1 and CDR2 sequences are SQVTM and ANQGSEA. Trimming took off 7 bases at V and 9 bases at J, with 10 bases between the two ends. CDR3 length: 10 residues. CDR3 sequence (DNA): TGCAGCGGGGGCAGTCCTGAGCAGTTCTTC. Its protein product is CSGGSPEQFF.

The chain has TRBV4-3 and TRBJ1-2, with TRBD1 matching 8 bases. The CDR3 runs 16 residues. Germline V CDR1 and CDR2: LGHNA, YSLEER. V shed 0 bases, J shed 3 bases, and the junction held 6 bases outside the gene matches. CDR3 sequence: CASSQEMDRDDYGYTF. The DNA for the CDR3 is TGCGCCAGCAGCCAAGAGATGGACAGGGATGACTATGGCTACACCTTC.

The chain combines TRBV7-9 with TRBJ1-1; D uncertain. Germline V gives CDR1 SEHNR, CDR2 FQNEAQ (reference sequence). The length of the CDR3 is 13 residues. V lost 4 bases, J lost 1 base, and 7 bases lay in between. The CDR3 nucleotides read TGTGCCAGCAGCTATAGACAGAACACTGAAGCTTTCTTT. Translating it yields CASSYRQNTEAFF.

The chain recombines TRBV7-2 with TRBJ2-2; possible D gene TRBD2, 6 bases. Between the trimmed V and J ends, which lost 4 bases and 4 bases, there was a span of 16 bases. Looked up from germline, CDR1 is SGHTA and CDR2 is FQGNSA. The CDR3 sequence is 16 residues long. The CDR3 is CASSSPRGRRTGELFF. For the CDR3, the DNA is TGTGCCAGCAGCTCCCCCCGGGGGAGGCGCACCGGGGAGCTGTTTTTT.

The chain carries TRBV20-1 and TRBJ1-1, with D uncertain. Per germline, CDR1 DFQATT and CDR2 SNEGSKA (reference sequence). Trimming took 5 bases from V and 4 from J, leaving 11 bases between them. This CDR3 is 12 amino acids long. CDR3 DNA: TGCAGTGCTGTCCGAGGGCTCACTGAAGCTTTCTTT. Translating it yields CSAVRGLTEAFF.

V gene TRBV5-4 combines with J gene TRBJ2-1; no clear D gene. Germline values: CDR1 SGHNT, CDR2 YYREEE (reference sequence). V dropped 2 bases and J dropped 0 bases, with 9 bases sitting between them. The CDR3 length is 15 residues. The CDR3 loop reads CASSFLPYSYNEQFF. Here the CDR3 DNA reads TGTGCCAGCAGCTTTCTGCCCTACTCCTACAATGAGCAGTTCTTC.

The chain links TRBV6-6 to TRBJ2-2, with 9 nucleotides matching TRBD2. Germline loops: CDR1 MNHNY, CDR2 SVGAGI (reference sequence). After removal of 3 bases from V and 3 bases from J, the junction contained 5 bases not matched to a gene. This CDR3 region has 16 residues. DNA of the CDR3: TGTGCCAGCAGTTATAGGCGGGGGGGTGACACCGGGGAGCTGTTTTTT. Translated: CASSYRRGGDTGELFF.

The rearrangement links TRBV19 to TRBJ1-6; no firm D call. Deletions cut 2 bases from V and 5 bases from J, with 10 bases between. CDR3 length: 15 residues. Germline CDR1 is LNHDA and CDR2 is SQIVND (reference sequence). DNA for the CDR3: TGTGCCAGTAGTATAACTCGGCGGAATAATTCACCCCTCCACTTT. Protein sequence: CASSITRRNNSPLHF.

V gene TRBV11-2 combines with J gene TRBJ2-7; D remains unclear. CDR3 length: 14 residues. The V end lost 0 bases, the J end lost 4 bases, and 10 bases lay between the germline ends. The germline V gene has CDR1 SGHAT and CDR2 FQNNGV. The DNA of the CDR3 is TGTGCCAGCAGCTTAGAAGTAGGGTATTACGAGCAGTACTTC. It specifies CASSLEVGYYEQYF.

The genes are TRBV20-1 and TRBJ2-5; 8 nucleotides match TRBD1. V lost 1 base to trimming and J lost 4 bases; unmatched junction nucleotides: 2. The CDR3 runs to 13 residues. Germline V CDR1 and CDR2: DFQATT, SNEGSKA (reference sequence). Here the CDR3 reads CSARGGTGETQYF. The CDR3 DNA sequence: TGCAGTGCTAGAGGGGGGACAGGAGAGACCCAGTACTTC.

The table lists this clonotype with a few counts. The genes are TRBV7-9 and TRBJ2-7; D could derive from TRBD1 or TRBD2 (7 bases each). CDR1 is SEHNR and CDR2 is FQNEAQ in the germline V gene (reference sequence). The CDR3 length is 13 residues. V was trimmed by 3 bases and J by 7 bases, leaving 13 bases between them. The CDR3 DNA sequence: TGTGCCAGCAGCTTGGGAGGGACAGAAGAGCAGTACTTC. This translates into CASSLGGTEEQYF.

The chain carries TRBV2 and TRBJ1-5; D gene ambiguous. The CDR3 totals 14 residues. V shed 8 bases and J shed 4 bases, with 15 bases lying between them. Per germline, CDR1 SNHLY and CDR2 FYNNEI. In DNA form, the CDR3 reads TGTGCCAGCGCCTTTTCTTGGATAAATCAGCCCCAGCATTTT. This encodes CASAFSWINQPQHF.

This clonotype was seen more than once but under ten times. The V call is TRBV12-3 or TRBV12-4, the J call TRBJ2-5; D assignment may be TRBD1 or TRBD2 (5 bases each). With 1 base removed from V and 3 bases from J, the gap between germline ends came to 12 bases. The CDR3 covers 15 residues. In DNA form, the CDR3 reads TGTGCCAGCAGTTTAGGGGGGAGCACGAAAGAGACCCAGTACTTC. Its translation is CASSLGGSTKETQYF.

This clonotype was seen more than once but under ten times. This chain uses TRBV11-2 with TRBJ2-1; 10 bases align to TRBD2. The V segment lost 4 bases and the J segment 0 bases; nucleotides outside the gene matches: 12. Germline CDR1 and CDR2: SGHAT and FQNNGV. The CDR3 totals 19 residues. As DNA, the CDR3 is TGTGCCAGCAGCTCGCGGCCGCTAGCGGGAGCGAGCTCCTACAATGAGCAGTTCTTC. It yields the protein CASSSRPLAGASSYNEQFF.

The chain recombines TRBV7-2 with TRBJ2-7; TRBD2 matches 8 bases. The CDR3 totals 17 residues. In germline, CDR1 is SGHTA, CDR2 FQGNSA. Germline trimming cut 0 bases from V and 4 bases from J; bases unmatched to any gene: 11. The CDR3 DNA sequence: TGTGCCAGCAGCTTAGCCCGTGGACTAGCCGGAGGGTACGAGCAGTACTTC. This gives the protein CASSLARGLAGGYEQYF.